These T cell receptor beta chains were read from a single sample in a study of T-cell memory formation after mild COVID-19. In TCRdb, the 5' RACE reads were re-called with MiXCR into one record per CDR3 protein. The sample shows 200,000 or so distinct CDR3 sequences, around 8.8% of them seen only once. The sample comprised PBMCs or a T cell subset sorted from them (not recorded which). These receptor sequences come from a man between 18 and 29 years old who had mild COVID-19 (a few samples of this study predate the infection). Cell type and time point are not known. The CDR3 runs from the conserved cysteine through the conserved F or W. D genes are given only for firm matches. Size is stated for part of the rows, as once, few or many counts, or as a class when the clone is expanded.

V gene	J gene	D gene	CDR3 length	clone size	CDR3 DNA	CDR3 protein
TRBV28	TRBJ2-3	-	14	few	TGTGCCAGCAGTAACCCCGGGCTAACAGATACGCAGTATTTT	CASSNPGLTDTQYF
TRBV5-1	TRBJ2-1	-	13	many	TGCGCCAGCGCGGCAGGGATCTACAATGAGCAGTTCTTC	CASAAGIYNEQFF
TRBV3-1	TRBJ1-3	-	15	-	TGTGCCAGCAGCCAATTGAAAAGCTCTGGAAACACCATATATTTT	CASSQLKSSGNTIYF
TRBV7-9	TRBJ1-2	TRBD1	13	many	TGTGCCAGCAGCGTCGACAGGGAGTATGGCTACACCTTC	CASSVDREYGYTF
TRBV7-3	TRBJ2-5	-	19	many	TGTGCCAGCAGCGTGGACAGGGGGAAACTAGCGGGGATCCAAGAGACCCAGTACTTC	CASSVDRGKLAGIQETQYF
TRBV7-3	TRBJ2-3	TRBD2	14	few	TGTGCCAGCAGCTTAAGCGCGGGGGATTATACGCAGTATTTT	CASSLSAGDYTQYF
TRBV20-1	TRBJ2-4	-	11	few	TGCAGTGCTAGAGAAGGTCGGGGTCAGTACTTC	CSAREGRGQYF
TRBV2	TRBJ1-6	-	13	few	TGTGCCAGTTACTACTCGGAGAATTCACCCCTCCACTTT	CASYYSENSPLHF
TRBV5-1	TRBJ2-2	-	14	few	TGCGCCAGCAGCAGGGGCCCCTCGTTTGGGGAGCTGTTTTTT	CASSRGPSFGELFF
TRBV6-5	TRBJ1-4	-	15	many	TGTGCCAGCAGCACCGAGGGCAGGGGTAATGAAAAACTGTTTTTT	CASSTEGRGNEKLFF
TRBV7-2	TRBJ1-5	-	15	few	TGTGCCAGCAGCTTAGGGCGGCAACCCAATCAGCCCCAGCATTTT	CASSLGRQPNQPQHF
TRBV18	TRBJ1-1	-	14	-	TGTGCCAGCTCACCAAATCAGGGTGGTAATGAAGCTTTCTTT	CASSPNQGGNEAFF
TRBV6-2/TRBV6-3	TRBJ2-2	-	15	few	TGTGCCAGCAGGGGCAGGAATACGAACACCGGGGAGCTGTTTTTT	CASRGRNTNTGELFF
TRBV12-3/TRBV12-4	TRBJ2-3	-	13	once	TGTGCCAGCAGTTTTGACCTCCAAGATACGCAGTATTTT	CASSFDLQDTQYF
TRBV5-1	TRBJ1-1	-	16	-	TGCGCCAGCAGCACCCAGGGACGGCCTGATCGGACTGAAGCTTTCTTT	CASSTQGRPDRTEAFF
TRBV7-2	TRBJ1-2	-	14	few	TGTGCCAGCAGCGCGAACGTGGCAGGGGCGGGCTACACCTTC	CASSANVAGAGYTF
TRBV5-1	TRBJ1-1	-	16	many	TGCGCCAGCAGCTTGGTAGGTACCAGGCAAGGCACTGAAGCTTTCTTT	CASSLVGTRQGTEAFF
TRBV21-1	TRBJ1-4	-	17	-	TGTGCCAGCGGAATCCTTGGCAGGGATGCAACTAATGAAAAACTGTTTTTT	CASGILGRDATNEKLFF
TRBV18	TRBJ2-7	-	11	few	TGTGCCAGCTCACCGGGGACAGAGCAGTACTTC	CASSPGTEQYF
TRBV6-2/TRBV6-3	TRBJ1-2	-	13	-	TGTGCCAGCAGACTTGACACAAACTATGGCTACACCTTC	CASRLDTNYGYTF
TRBV5-1	TRBJ2-5	-	15	-	TGCGCCAGCAGCTTGGCGCGACAGGAGCAAGAGACCCAGTACTTC	CASSLARQEQETQYF
TRBV9	TRBJ2-3	TRBD2	17	few	TGTGCCAGCAGCGTAGAGACTAGCTCATTTAGCACAGATACGCAGTATTTT	CASSVETSSFSTDTQYF
TRBV29-1	TRBJ2-2	-	14	-	TGCAGCGTTCGGGTCAGGGATCGGACCGGGGAGCTGTTTTTT	CSVRVRDRTGELFF
TRBV6-5	TRBJ1-5	-	15	-	TGTGCCAGCAGCCTCGGGGGCCCCCAGGATCAGCCCCAGCATTTT	CASSLGGPQDQPQHF
TRBV18	TRBJ2-7	TRBD2	16	few	TGTGCCAGCTCAGCTCGGGATCCCTCCCCGGGAGGCGAGCAGTACTTC	CASSARDPSPGGEQYF
TRBV4-2	TRBJ2-3	TRBD1	18	-	TGTGCCAGCAGCCAAGATTTCCTGGGGACAGGGGGCCCAGATACGCAGTATTTT	CASSQDFLGTGGPDTQYF
TRBV14	TRBJ2-3	-	15	-	TGTGCCAGCAGCCCCCTTGGTCAACGCACAGATACGCAGTATTTT	CASSPLGQRTDTQYF
TRBV29-1	TRBJ2-1	-	10	-	TGCAGCGTGCGGCAGACTGAGCAGTTCTTC	CSVRQTEQFF
TRBV29-1	TRBJ1-4	-	13	-	TGCAGTTGTGGCAGCAATGAAAATGAAAAACTGTTTTTT	CSCGSNENEKLFF
TRBV30	TRBJ1-1	-	15	many	TGTGCCTGGAAACAGATCCTAGCTATGAACACTGAAGCTTTCTTT	CAWKQILAMNTEAFF
TRBV5-1	TRBJ2-3	-	14	few	TGCGCCAGCAGCCTGGCAGCCCACCAAGATACGCAGTATTTT	CASSLAAHQDTQYF
TRBV4-3	TRBJ1-1	-	17	few	TGCGCCAGCAGCCAACCTTCAAGGGGAAAACTGAACACTGAAGCTTTCTTT	CASSQPSRGKLNTEAFF
TRBV29-1	TRBJ1-1	TRBD1	14	-	TGCAGCGTTGGGGTCCTCACAGGGGGCGAGGGAGCTTTCTTT	CSVGVLTGGEGAFF
TRBV6-2/TRBV6-3	TRBJ1-2	-	13	-	TGTGCCAGCAGCCGACGGTGGAACTATGGCTACACCTTC	CASSRRWNYGYTF
TRBV4-3	TRBJ2-3	TRBD2	17	-	TGCGCCAGCAGCCGCGGGAGGGCTAGCGGGGGGGCAGATACGCAGTATTTT	CASSRGRASGGADTQYF
TRBV4-3	TRBJ1-6	TRBD1	16	-	TGCGCCAGCAGCCGATCTGGCTGGGACAGATATTCACCCCTCCACTTT	CASSRSGWDRYSPLHF
TRBV7-9	TRBJ2-1	-	19	few	TGTGCCAGCAGCTTAGTTACACTGGCGGCGTTAAGGAAGTACAATGAGCAGTTCTTC	CASSLVTLAALRKYNEQFF
TRBV5-1	TRBJ2-5	TRBD1	14	few	TGCGCCAGCACTGCCGGGACAGCTCAAGAGACCCAGTACTTC	CASTAGTAQETQYF
TRBV20-1	TRBJ1-2	-	12	few	TGCAGTGCTCACCTCGGGCTTTATGGCTACACCTTC	CSAHLGLYGYTF
TRBV4-1	TRBJ1-4	-	16	few	TGCGCCAGCAGCCAAGCCCCCTTAGGGTTAGATGAAAAACTGTTTTTT	CASSQAPLGLDEKLFF
TRBV7-9	TRBJ2-5	-	17	many	TGTGCCAGCAGCTCACTCCCAACTGCGGGGATGGGAGAGACCCAGTACTTC	CASSSLPTAGMGETQYF
TRBV12-3/TRBV12-4	TRBJ2-5	TRBD1	14	few	TGTGCCAGCAGTTCGACAGGGGGTGTGGAGACCCAGTACTTC	CASSSTGGVETQYF
TRBV7-2	TRBJ1-3	-	16	few	TGTGCCAGCAGCTTAGGGGGGCTCCTGTCTGGAAACACCATATATTTT	CASSLGGLLSGNTIYF
TRBV4-1	TRBJ2-1	TRBD2	19	few	TGCGCCAGCAGCCAAAGGGACAGGACTAGCGGGGGGGCAAATAATGAGCAGTTCTTC	CASSQRDRTSGGANNEQFF
TRBV5-5	TRBJ1-2	-	16	many	TGTGCCAGCAGCTTGGTCAATCAGGGTTCGGACTATGGCTACACCTTC	CASSLVNQGSDYGYTF
TRBV12-3/TRBV12-4	TRBJ1-1	TRBD1	13	many	TGTGCCAGCAGTACCGGACAGGGTAAAGGGGCTTTCTTT	CASSTGQGKGAFF
TRBV7-2	TRBJ2-1	-	12	-	TGTGCCAGCAGCCGCACGGACAGTTCGCGGTTCTTC	CASSRTDSSRFF
TRBV7-2	TRBJ1-2	-	13	many	TGTGCCAGCAGCTTATGGGCAGCGTATGGCTACACCTTC	CASSLWAAYGYTF
TRBV19	TRBJ1-1	-	12	-	TGTGCCAGTAGTATCGCGGGGCTGGGTGCTTTCTTT	CASSIAGLGAFF
TRBV3-1	TRBJ2-1	-	15	-	TGTGCCAGCAGCCAAGACTGGAGCACAGGTAATGAGCAGTTCTTC	CASSQDWSTGNEQFF
TRBV9	TRBJ1-2	TRBD1	14	-	TGTGCCAGCAGCACAGGGGACAGTAACTATGGCTACACCTTC	CASSTGDSNYGYTF
TRBV27	TRBJ2-5	TRBD2	14	many	TGTGCCAGCAGTCCACTGGGACTAGGTGGGACCCAGTACTTC	CASSPLGLGGTQYF
TRBV24-1	TRBJ2-1	TRBD2	17	-	TGTGCCACCAGTGATCCACTTAGCGGGGTATCCTACAATGAGCAGTTCTTC	CATSDPLSGVSYNEQFF
TRBV5-1	TRBJ2-7	-	13	few	TGCGCCAGCAGCTTGACGACAGGTCCCGAGCAGTACTTC	CASSLTTGPEQYF
TRBV19	TRBJ2-4	-	19	many	TGTGCCAGTCTGTACCTCCGCGCCTTGTTTTTATTTGGTGGAAACATTCAGTACTTC	CASLYLRALFLFGGNIQYF
TRBV25-1	TRBJ1-2	-	15	few	TGTGCCAGCAGTGAGGCAGGCGGAGCTAACTATGGCTACACCTTC	CASSEAGGANYGYTF
TRBV12-3/TRBV12-4	TRBJ2-7	TRBD2	11	-	TGTGCCAGCAGCTCTAGCGGGGGGCAGTACTTC	CASSSSGGQYF